The next 4 T cell receptor beta chains were all read from a single sample in a study of T cell clonality in common variable immunodeficiency (dated by TCRdb to about 2015). Library method: the immunoSEQ multiplex PCR assay. What TCRdb holds here is the immuneACCESS table cut down to in-frame rearrangements. Part of the clones is not present; checked against another copy, under half of the missing clones reflect an unresolved V gene, and the others are unexplained. Across this sample, approximately 81,000 clones were tabulated and none appeared just once. About 0.8% of the sample belongs to the ten largest clones. Sequenced: peripheral blood mononuclear cells. The receptors stem from a person aged 18 to 70 in good health.

This clone was recorded many times. The read ends 3 residues shy of where the CDR3 ends; the end is completed using the germline J gene. This sequence joins TRBV19 and TRBJ2-7; TRBD2 aligns across 7 bases. The trim removed 1 base at V and 2 bases at J, leaving 5 bases unmatched. CDR3 length: 15 residues. Germline CDR1 LNHDA, CDR2 SQIVND (reference sequence). The sequenced CDR3 bases are TGTGCCAGTAGTATAGGGACTAGGGGAACCTACGAG. The encoded protein is CASSIGTRGTYE. The whole CDR3 reads CASSIGTRGTYEQYF.

At least ten counts were recorded for this clone. The CDR3 end falls 3 residues outside the read, so it is completed with the germline J gene. This rearrangement joins TRBV20-1 to TRBJ2-7, with TRBD1 as a possible D gene (7 bases). Trimming removed 0 bases at V and 2 bases at J, with 14 bases between. The CDR3 loop spans 15 amino acids. Germline V lookup: CDR1 DFQATT, CDR2 SNEGSKA (reference sequence). CDR3 residues: CSARDGGGAAYEQYF. The DNA read from the CDR3 is TGCAGTGCTAGAGATGGAGGGGGCGCGGCCTACGAG.

In its sample, this clone was seen many times. The missing CDR3 end, 3 residues past where the read stops, is filled in from the germline J gene. This chain connects TRBV12-3 or TRBV12-4 to TRBJ2-7; 9 nucleotides line up with TRBD1. Trimming took 6 bases from V and 2 from J; bases not matched to a gene: 5. CDR3 length: 14 residues. The CDR3 reads CASSLTGGPYEQYF. CDR3 DNA (partial): TGTGCCAGCAGCTTGACAGGGGGGCCCTACGAG.

In this sample, this clone turned up many times. The DNA ends 3 residues before the CDR3 does, and the rest of the CDR3 is filled in from the germline J gene. The rearrangement uses TRBV20-1 and TRBJ2-5; D might be TRBD1 (5 bases). CDR3 size: 13 residues. V was shortened by 6 bases and J by 0 bases, with 11 bases between the two germline ends. Germline V lookup: CDR1 DFQATT, CDR2 SNEGSKA (reference sequence). The CDR3 region is CSAVTDYQETQYF. The DNA read from the CDR3 is TGCAGTGCAGTGACAGATTACCAAGAGACC.